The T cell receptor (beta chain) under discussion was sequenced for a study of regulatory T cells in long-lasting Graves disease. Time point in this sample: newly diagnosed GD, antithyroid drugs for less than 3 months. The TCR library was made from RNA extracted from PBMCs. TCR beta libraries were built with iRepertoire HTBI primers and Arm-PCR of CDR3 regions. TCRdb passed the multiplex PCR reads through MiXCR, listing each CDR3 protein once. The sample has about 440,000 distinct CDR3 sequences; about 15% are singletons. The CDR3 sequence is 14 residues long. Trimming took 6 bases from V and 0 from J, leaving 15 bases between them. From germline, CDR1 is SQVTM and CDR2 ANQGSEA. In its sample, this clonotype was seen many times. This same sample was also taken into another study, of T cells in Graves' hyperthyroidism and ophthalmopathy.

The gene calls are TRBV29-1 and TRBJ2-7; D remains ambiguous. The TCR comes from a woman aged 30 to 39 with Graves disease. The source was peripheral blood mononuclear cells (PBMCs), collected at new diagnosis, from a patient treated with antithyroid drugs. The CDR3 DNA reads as TGCAGCGTCGGCCCTGACTTAAGCTCCTACGAGCAGTACTTC. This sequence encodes CSVGPDLSSYEQYF.